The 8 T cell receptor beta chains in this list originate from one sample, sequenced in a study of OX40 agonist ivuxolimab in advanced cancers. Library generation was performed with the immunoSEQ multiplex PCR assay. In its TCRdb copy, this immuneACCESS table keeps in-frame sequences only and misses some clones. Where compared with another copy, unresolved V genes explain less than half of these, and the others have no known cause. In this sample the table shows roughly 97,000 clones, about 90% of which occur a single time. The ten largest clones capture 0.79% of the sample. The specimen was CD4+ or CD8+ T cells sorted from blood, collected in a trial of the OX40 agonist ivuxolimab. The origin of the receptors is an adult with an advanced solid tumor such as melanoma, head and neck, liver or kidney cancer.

CDR3 protein: CASSDSGPNTGELFF. The CDR3 region has the DNA TGTGCCAGCAGTGACTCGGGACCCAACACCGGGGAGCTGTTTTTT. The V and J genes are TRBV2 and TRBJ2-2; possibly TRBD1 or TRBD2 for D (5 bases each). The CDR3 extends over 15 amino acids. CDR1 is SNHLY and CDR2 is FYNNEI in the germline V gene. The V end was cut by 3 bases, the J end by 2 bases, with 10 bases between. Full variable domain (missing parts from reference TRBV2 and TRBJ2-2): EPEVTQTPSHQVTQMGQEVILRCVPISNHLYFYWYRQILGQKVEFLVSFYNNEISEKSEIFDDQFSVERPDGSNFTLKIRSTKLEDSAMYFCASSDSGPNTGELFFGEGSRLTVL.

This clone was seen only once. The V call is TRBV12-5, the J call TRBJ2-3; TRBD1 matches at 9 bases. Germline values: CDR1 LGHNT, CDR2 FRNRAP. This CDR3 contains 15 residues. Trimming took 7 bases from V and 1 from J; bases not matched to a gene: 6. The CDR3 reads CASARQGGRTDTQYF. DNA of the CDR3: TGTGCTAGTGCCCGACAGGGGGGCCGCACAGATACGCAGTATTTT.

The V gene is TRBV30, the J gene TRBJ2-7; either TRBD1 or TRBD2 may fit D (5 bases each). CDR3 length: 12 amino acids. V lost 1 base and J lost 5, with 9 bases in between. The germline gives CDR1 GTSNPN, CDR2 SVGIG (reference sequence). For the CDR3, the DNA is TGTGCCTGGAGTGGAGGGGCCCACGAGCAGTACTTC. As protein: CAWSGGAHEQYF.

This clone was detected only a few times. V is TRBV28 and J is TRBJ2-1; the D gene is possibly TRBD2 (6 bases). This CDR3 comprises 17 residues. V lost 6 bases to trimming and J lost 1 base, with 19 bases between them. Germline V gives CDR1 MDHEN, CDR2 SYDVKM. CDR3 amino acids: CASRGSGLSYSYNEQFF. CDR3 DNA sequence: TGTGCCAGCAGGGGGTCGGGACTCTCGTATTCCTACAATGAGCAGTTCTTC.

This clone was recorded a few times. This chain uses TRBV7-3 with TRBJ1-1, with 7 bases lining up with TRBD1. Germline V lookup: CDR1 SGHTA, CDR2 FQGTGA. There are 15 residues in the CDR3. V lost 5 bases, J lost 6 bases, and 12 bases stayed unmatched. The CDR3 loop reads CASSQTGTSPAEAFF. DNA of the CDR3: TGTGCCAGCAGCCAGACAGGGACTAGTCCGGCTGAAGCTTTCTTT.

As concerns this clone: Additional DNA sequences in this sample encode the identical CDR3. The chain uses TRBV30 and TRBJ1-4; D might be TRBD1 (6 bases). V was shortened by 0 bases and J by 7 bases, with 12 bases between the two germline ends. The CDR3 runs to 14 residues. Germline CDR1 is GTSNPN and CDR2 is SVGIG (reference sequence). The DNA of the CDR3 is TGTGCCTGGAGTGTTGGGGGCGGAGGTGAAAAACTGTTTTTT. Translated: CAWSVGGGGEKLFF. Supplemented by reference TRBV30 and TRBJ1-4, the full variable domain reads SQTIHQWPATLVQPVGSPLSLECTVEGTSNPNLYWYRQAAGRGLQLLFYSVGIGQISSEVPQNLSASRPQDRQFILSSKKLLLSDSGFYLCAWSVGGGGEKLFFGSGTQLSVL.

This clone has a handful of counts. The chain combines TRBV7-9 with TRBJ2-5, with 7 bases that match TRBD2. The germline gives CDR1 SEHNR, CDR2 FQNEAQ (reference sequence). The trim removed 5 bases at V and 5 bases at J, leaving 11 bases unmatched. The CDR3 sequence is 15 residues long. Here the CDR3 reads CASSPAAGDRETQYF. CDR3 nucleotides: TGTGCCAGCAGCCCGGCGGCGGGGGATCGGGAGACCCAGTACTTC.

The CDR3 here is CASSPQAGGFSYEQYF. In DNA, the CDR3 is TGTGCCAGCAGCCCCCAGGCGGGGGGCTTTTCCTACGAGCAGTACTTC. This chain connects TRBV27 to TRBJ2-7; 8 positions agree with TRBD2. Trimming removed 6 bases from V and 1 base from J; junction bases left unmatched: 11. The CDR3 runs 16 residues. Germline V gene sequence: CDR1 MNHEY, CDR2 SMNVEV (reference sequence).